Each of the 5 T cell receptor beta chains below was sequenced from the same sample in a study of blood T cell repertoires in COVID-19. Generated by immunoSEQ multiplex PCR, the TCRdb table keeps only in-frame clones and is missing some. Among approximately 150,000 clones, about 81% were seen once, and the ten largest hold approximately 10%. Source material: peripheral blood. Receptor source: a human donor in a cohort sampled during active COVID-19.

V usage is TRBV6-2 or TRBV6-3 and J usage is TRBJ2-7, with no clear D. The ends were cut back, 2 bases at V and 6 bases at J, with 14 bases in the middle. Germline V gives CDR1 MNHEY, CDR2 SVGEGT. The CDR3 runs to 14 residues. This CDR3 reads CASSYTLGGREQYF. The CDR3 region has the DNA TGTGCCAGCAGTTACACCCTCGGTGGTCGCGAGCAGTACTTC.

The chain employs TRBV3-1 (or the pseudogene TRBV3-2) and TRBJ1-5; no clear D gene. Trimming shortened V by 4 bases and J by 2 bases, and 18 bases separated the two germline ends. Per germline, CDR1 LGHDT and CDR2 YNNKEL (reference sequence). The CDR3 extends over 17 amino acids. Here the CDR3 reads CASSRYGPSGGNQPQHF. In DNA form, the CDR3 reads TGTGCCAGCAGCCGGTATGGGCCCTCAGGCGGCAATCAGCCCCAGCATTTT.

The CDR3 reads CASSFRGSIEQYF. Written as DNA, the CDR3 is TGTGCCAGCAGTTTTCGGGGTTCGATCGAGCAGTACTTC. The chain joins TRBV27 to TRBJ2-7; D might be TRBD2 (5 bases). CDR3 size: 13 residues. Germline CDR1 MNHEY, CDR2 SMNVEV (reference sequence). The ends were cut back, 3 bases at V and 6 bases at J, with 12 bases in the middle.

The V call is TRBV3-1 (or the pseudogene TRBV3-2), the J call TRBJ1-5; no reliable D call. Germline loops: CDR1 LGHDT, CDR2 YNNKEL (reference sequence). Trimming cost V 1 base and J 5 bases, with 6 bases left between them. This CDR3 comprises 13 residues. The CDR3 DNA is TGTGCCAGCAGCCAAGGGAGGGATCAGCCCCAGCATTTT. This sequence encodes CASSQGRDQPQHF.

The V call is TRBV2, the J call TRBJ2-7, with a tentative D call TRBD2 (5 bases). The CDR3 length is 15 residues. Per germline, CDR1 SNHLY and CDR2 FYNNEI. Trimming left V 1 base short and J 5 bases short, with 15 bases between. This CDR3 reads CASSEGRAPGDEQYF. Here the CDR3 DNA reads TGTGCCAGCAGTGAAGGTCGGGCTCCCGGGGACGAGCAGTACTTC.